This is a list of T cell receptor beta chains from one sample in a study of blood T cell repertoires in COVID-19. Produced via immunoSEQ multiplex PCR; TCRdb's table is partial and in-frame only. The sample has approximately 97,000 clones; more than 75% are singletons. The sample comprised peripheral blood. The source is a human donor in a cohort sampled during active COVID-19. CDR3s include the opening cysteine and the closing phenylalanine or tryptophan. Fields, in order: D gene, J gene, V gene, clone size, CDR3 protein, CDR3 DNA. A D gene is named only where the DNA matches it firmly. Not all rows give a size; the values are once, few, many and, for expanded clones, a class.

d_call: -; j_call: TRBJ1-5; v_call: TRBV15; clone_size: few; cdr3_aa: CATSRDLYVTGNQPQHF; cdr3_nt: TGTGCCACCAGCAGAGATTTGTACGTTACGGGCAATCAGCCCCAGCATTTT
d_call: TRBD1; j_call: TRBJ1-4; v_call: TRBV6-5; clone_size: -; cdr3_aa: CASSPDRVSEKLFF; cdr3_nt: TGTGCCAGCAGCCCGGACAGGGTTAGCGAAAAACTGTTTTTT
d_call: -; j_call: TRBJ1-2; v_call: TRBV7-2; clone_size: -; cdr3_aa: CASSFGAGAVRYGYTF; cdr3_nt: TGTGCCAGCAGCTTCGGGGCGGGGGCGGTTAGGTATGGCTACACCTTC
d_call: -; j_call: TRBJ2-1; v_call: TRBV7-8; clone_size: -; cdr3_aa: CASREGLSSYNEQFF; cdr3_nt: TGTGCCAGCAGGGAGGGCCTTAGCTCCTACAATGAGCAGTTCTTC
d_call: -; j_call: TRBJ2-7; v_call: TRBV19; clone_size: -; cdr3_aa: CASSIRAGVFSYEQYF; cdr3_nt: TGTGCCAGTAGTATACGGGCCGGGGTTTTCTCCTACGAGCAGTACTTC
d_call: -; j_call: TRBJ2-1; v_call: TRBV5-1; clone_size: -; cdr3_aa: CASSRGALDNEQFF; cdr3_nt: TGCGCCAGCAGTCGGGGGGCCCTCGACAATGAGCAGTTCTTC
d_call: -; j_call: TRBJ1-2; v_call: TRBV5-6; clone_size: -; cdr3_aa: CASSPTDYGYTF; cdr3_nt: TGTGCCAGCAGCCCGACAGACTATGGCTACACCTTC
d_call: TRBD2; j_call: TRBJ2-2; v_call: TRBV6-5; clone_size: -; cdr3_aa: CASSKRTRNTGELFF; cdr3_nt: TGTGCCAGCAGTAAACGGACTAGGAACACCGGGGAGCTGTTTTTT
d_call: TRBD1; j_call: TRBJ2-1; v_call: TRBV2; clone_size: -; cdr3_aa: CATRGRNEQFF; cdr3_nt: TGTGCCACGAGGGGGCGTAATGAGCAGTTCTTC
d_call: TRBD1; j_call: TRBJ2-7; v_call: TRBV7-9; clone_size: -; cdr3_aa: CASSSPGRGTGAGAYEQYF; cdr3_nt: TGTGCCAGCAGCTCCCCCGGGAGGGGGACAGGGGCTGGCGCCTACGAGCAGTACTTC
d_call: -; j_call: TRBJ1-1; v_call: TRBV7-9; clone_size: -; cdr3_aa: CASSLSGNTEAFF; cdr3_nt: TGTGCCAGCAGCTTATCAGGGAACACTGAAGCTTTCTTT
d_call: -; j_call: TRBJ2-7; v_call: TRBV7-3; clone_size: few; cdr3_aa: CASSPRGGSYEQYF; cdr3_nt: TGTGCCAGCAGCCCGAGGGGGGGCTCCTACGAGCAGTACTTC
d_call: TRBD2; j_call: TRBJ2-2; v_call: TRBV6-2/TRBV6-3; clone_size: -; cdr3_aa: CASSYPLAGVGGELFF; cdr3_nt: TGTGCCAGCAGTTACCCCCTAGCGGGAGTCGGCGGGGAGCTGTTTTTT
d_call: -; j_call: TRBJ1-1; v_call: TRBV4-3; clone_size: -; cdr3_aa: CASSQIIPNTEAFF; cdr3_nt: TGCGCCAGCAGCCAAATAATCCCGAACACTGAAGCTTTCTTT
d_call: TRBD2; j_call: TRBJ2-1; v_call: TRBV2; clone_size: -; cdr3_aa: CASSRLAGYNEQFF; cdr3_nt: TGTGCCAGCAGTCGACTAGCCGGATACAATGAGCAGTTCTTC
d_call: TRBD2; j_call: TRBJ2-1; v_call: TRBV5-1; clone_size: -; cdr3_aa: CASSPPLAGEQFF; cdr3_nt: TGCGCCAGCAGCCCTCCACTAGCGGGGGAGCAGTTCTTC
d_call: -; j_call: TRBJ2-2; v_call: TRBV5-1; clone_size: -; cdr3_aa: CASTLDGLPPGELFF; cdr3_nt: TGCGCCAGCACACTAGACGGGCTCCCACCCGGGGAGCTGTTTTTT
d_call: -; j_call: TRBJ2-2; v_call: TRBV11-2; clone_size: -; cdr3_aa: CASSLARAGELFF; cdr3_nt: TGTGCCAGCAGCTTAGCCAGGGCCGGGGAGCTGTTTTTT
d_call: TRBD1; j_call: TRBJ2-2; v_call: TRBV5-1; clone_size: -; cdr3_aa: CASSWWDSNTGELFF; cdr3_nt: TGCGCCAGCAGCTGGTGGGACAGTAACACCGGGGAGCTGTTTTTT
d_call: TRBD2; j_call: TRBJ2-1; v_call: TRBV6-1; clone_size: -; cdr3_aa: CAGSSGRAGNEQFF; cdr3_nt: TGTGCCGGATCTAGCGGGAGGGCAGGGAATGAGCAGTTCTTC
d_call: TRBD1; j_call: TRBJ2-6; v_call: TRBV4-1; clone_size: -; cdr3_aa: CASSQVGQVTSGANVLTF; cdr3_nt: TGCGCCAGCAGCCAAGTCGGACAGGTGACCTCTGGGGCCAACGTCCTGACTTTC
d_call: -; j_call: TRBJ2-5; v_call: TRBV7-3; clone_size: -; cdr3_aa: CASSAIADETQYF; cdr3_nt: TGTGCCAGCAGCGCCATAGCCGACGAGACCCAGTACTTC
d_call: TRBD1; j_call: TRBJ1-1; v_call: TRBV7-8; clone_size: -; cdr3_aa: CASSLYGDRTEAFF; cdr3_nt: TGTGCCAGCAGCTTATATGGGGACAGGACTGAAGCTTTCTTT
d_call: -; j_call: TRBJ1-1; v_call: TRBV3-1/TRBV3-2; clone_size: -; cdr3_aa: CASSQGLPNGNTEAFF; cdr3_nt: TGTGCCAGCAGCCAAGGGTTGCCGAACGGGAACACTGAAGCTTTCTTT
d_call: TRBD2; j_call: TRBJ2-7; v_call: TRBV28; clone_size: -; cdr3_aa: CASSPASGLANTVRYF; cdr3_nt: TGTGCCAGCAGTCCCGCAAGCGGACTAGCGAACACTGTTCGGTACTTC
d_call: -; j_call: TRBJ1-1; v_call: TRBV9; clone_size: -; cdr3_aa: CASSVVEGTNTEAFF; cdr3_nt: TGTGCCAGCAGCGTAGTGGAGGGGACTAACACTGAAGCTTTCTTT
d_call: -; j_call: TRBJ2-7; v_call: TRBV18; clone_size: -; cdr3_aa: CASSPMHNRDSYEQYF; cdr3_nt: TGTGCCAGCTCACCTATGCACAACAGGGATTCCTACGAGCAGTACTTC
d_call: TRBD1; j_call: TRBJ2-3; v_call: TRBV27; clone_size: -; cdr3_aa: CASRPDRGPDTQYF; cdr3_nt: TGTGCCAGCAGGCCTGACAGGGGTCCAGATACGCAGTATTTT
d_call: TRBD1; j_call: TRBJ1-5; v_call: TRBV6-5; clone_size: -; cdr3_aa: CASSRTGDQPQHF; cdr3_nt: TGTGCCAGCAGTAGAACAGGGGATCAGCCCCAGCATTTT
d_call: TRBD2; j_call: TRBJ2-3; v_call: TRBV4-2; clone_size: -; cdr3_aa: CASSQVMGGRLNTDTQYF; cdr3_nt: TGTGCCAGCAGCCAAGTGATGGGCGGGAGATTGAACACAGATACGCAGTATTTT
d_call: -; j_call: TRBJ2-2; v_call: TRBV6-5; clone_size: -; cdr3_aa: CASSRGFAATGELFF; cdr3_nt: TGTGCCAGCAGTCGGGGGTTTGCCGCTACCGGGGAGCTGTTTTTT
d_call: TRBD2; j_call: TRBJ2-1; v_call: TRBV27; clone_size: -; cdr3_aa: CASSSSGRLSREVNEQFF; cdr3_nt: TGTGCCAGCAGTTCTAGCGGGAGACTATCGCGAGAGGTCAATGAGCAGTTCTTC
d_call: -; j_call: TRBJ2-1; v_call: TRBV7-6; clone_size: -; cdr3_aa: CASSLSRNEQFF; cdr3_nt: TGTGCCAGCAGCTTAAGCAGGAATGAGCAGTTCTTC
d_call: -; j_call: TRBJ2-3; v_call: TRBV9; clone_size: -; cdr3_aa: CASSVGPYTDTQYF; cdr3_nt: TGTGCCAGCAGCGTAGGGCCGTACACAGATACGCAGTATTTT
d_call: -; j_call: TRBJ2-4; v_call: TRBV28; clone_size: -; cdr3_aa: CASSQQLAKNIQYF; cdr3_nt: TGTGCCAGCAGTCAACAGCTAGCCAAAAACATTCAGTACTTC
d_call: TRBD1; j_call: TRBJ1-2; v_call: TRBV5-1; clone_size: -; cdr3_aa: CASSFYRDRSSNYGYTF; cdr3_nt: TGCGCCAGCAGCTTCTACCGGGACAGGTCCTCCAACTATGGCTACACCTTC
d_call: -; j_call: TRBJ2-3; v_call: TRBV7-9; clone_size: -; cdr3_aa: CASTKRVHTDTQYF; cdr3_nt: TGTGCCAGCACCAAGAGGGTGCACACAGATACGCAGTATTTT
d_call: TRBD2; j_call: TRBJ2-3; v_call: TRBV11-2; clone_size: once; cdr3_aa: CASSSLAGVLTDTQYF; cdr3_nt: TGTGCCAGCAGCTCTCTAGCGGGAGTATTGACAGATACGCAGTATTTT
d_call: TRBD2; j_call: TRBJ2-7; v_call: TRBV5-1; clone_size: -; cdr3_aa: CASSYDHGTSGPYEQYF; cdr3_nt: TGCGCCAGCAGTTATGACCATGGGACTAGCGGACCCTACGAGCAGTACTTC
d_call: TRBD2; j_call: TRBJ2-1; v_call: TRBV5-1; clone_size: -; cdr3_aa: CASSGTSGVPDEQFF; cdr3_nt: TGCGCCAGCAGCGGAACTAGCGGGGTTCCGGATGAGCAGTTCTTC
d_call: -; j_call: TRBJ2-7; v_call: TRBV28; clone_size: few; cdr3_aa: CASSNLEDQSYEQYF; cdr3_nt: TGTGCCAGCAGTAACTTGGAGGACCAATCCTACGAGCAGTACTTC
d_call: -; j_call: TRBJ2-3; v_call: TRBV28; clone_size: -; cdr3_aa: CASSPTAGGHTDTQYF; cdr3_nt: TGTGCCAGCAGTCCCACCGCCGGGGGTCACACAGATACGCAGTATTTT